These T cell receptor beta chains were read from a single sample in a study of stem cell transplantation in POMP-related autoinflammatory disease. Assay: immunoSEQ multiplex PCR; the TCRdb copy retains only in-frame clones and omits some. The sample lists approximately 65,000 clones; approximately 91% were seen once. Sequencing used CD4+ T cells from PBMCs, obtained after stem cell transplantation. The receptor set was obtained from a human patient with POMP-related autoinflammation and immune dysregulation (PRAID). The graft donor may be the source of some T cells. Both conserved end residues are part of each CDR3. The order of the fields is clone size, D gene, J gene, V gene, CDR3 DNA, CDR3 protein. D genes are given only for firm matches. The size of a clone is reported for some rows only, either as once, few or many, or as a class for expanded clones.

-,-,TRBJ1-2,TRBV6-5,TGTGCCAGCAGTTACTCGGAGCGGGACTATGGCTACACCTTC,CASSYSERDYGYTF
-,TRBD2,TRBJ2-7,TRBV6-5,TGTGCTTCCCGAACTAGCGGGAGAAACGAGCAGTACTTC,CASRTSGRNEQYF
once,-,TRBJ2-2,TRBV3-1/TRBV3-2,TGTGCCAGCAGCCCTGGGGAGGCCTACACCGGGGAGCTGTTTTTT,CASSPGEAYTGELFF
once,-,TRBJ2-3,TRBV6-5,TGTGCCAGCAAATCGACGTACACTAGCACAGATACGCAGTATTTT,CASKSTYTSTDTQYF
-,-,TRBJ2-4,TRBV3-1/TRBV3-2,TGTGCCAGCAGCCAAGGCGTGACTAGTTACATTCAGTACTTC,CASSQGVTSYIQYF
-,TRBD2,TRBJ2-3,TRBV24-1,TGTGCCACCAGGACTAGCGGGGGAGATACGCAGTATTTT,CATRTSGGDTQYF
few,-,TRBJ2-1,TRBV19,TGTGCCAGTAGTATCCAAGGCAGAAGCTCCTACAATGAGCAGTTCTTC,CASSIQGRSSYNEQFF
few,-,TRBJ1-2,TRBV20-1,TGCAGTGCTAGATCCTACTATGGCTACACCTTC,CSARSYYGYTF
-,TRBD1,TRBJ2-3,TRBV5-1,TGCGCCAGCAGCTTTGGGACAGGGGGCCCAGATACGCAGTATTTT,CASSFGTGGPDTQYF
-,TRBD1,TRBJ1-5,TRBV6-2/TRBV6-3,TGTGCCAGCAGTCGGACAGGGAATAGCAATCAGCCCCAGCATTTT,CASSRTGNSNQPQHF
-,-,TRBJ2-7,TRBV29-1,TGCAGCGTCCGGGGGACCCAGGGTCGGACTCAGCCCTACGAGCAGTACTTC,CSVRGTQGRTQPYEQYF
-,TRBD1,TRBJ1-2,TRBV18,TGTGCCAGCTCACCAGGCCCCGCCGGGACAGGGCATGGCTACACCTTC,CASSPGPAGTGHGYTF
once,-,TRBJ2-5,TRBV7-8,TGTGCCAGCAGCCCCCTGGGGAGAGAGACCCAGTACTTC,CASSPLGRETQYF
-,TRBD1,TRBJ1-1,TRBV10-3,TGTGCCATCAGTGAGTCATTCTCGGGACAGAGAACGTCAGATCGCATGAACACTGAAGCTTTCTTT,CAISESFSGQRTSDRMNTEAFF
-,-,TRBJ1-4,TRBV27,TGTGCCAGCATCCCACAGGGCACGAATGAAAAACTGTTTTTT,CASIPQGTNEKLFF
-,-,TRBJ1-2,TRBV19,TGTGCCAGTAGCCCCACCGGGACAAGCTTCTATGGCTACACCTTC,CASSPTGTSFYGYTF
once,-,TRBJ2-3,TRBV15,TGTGCCACCTCCCTAGGGGGGGGGCGAGCAGATACGCAGTATTTT,CATSLGGGRADTQYF
few,TRBD1,TRBJ2-2,TRBV29-1,TGCAGCGCTGAGGGACAGTTTCCCACCGGGGAGCTGTTTTTT,CSAEGQFPTGELFF
-,-,TRBJ2-1,TRBV23-1,TGCGCCACGCGAGGCGGACCCAATGAGCAGTTCTTC,CATRGGPNEQFF
-,-,TRBJ2-3,TRBV7-8,TGTGCCAGCAGTCGGACACTCACAGATACGCAGTATTTT,CASSRTLTDTQYF
-,-,TRBJ1-3,TRBV5-6,TGTGCCAGCAGCTCCCTCCCGGGCGGGCCTAGCTCTGGAAACACCATATATTTT,CASSSLPGGPSSGNTIYF
once,TRBD1,TRBJ1-2,TRBV3-1/TRBV3-2,TGTGCCAGCAGCCCACGGGACAGGTTTAACTATGGCTACACCTTC,CASSPRDRFNYGYTF
-,TRBD2,TRBJ2-5,TRBV5-1,TGCGCCAGCACCACGGTCCGGGGGGGGCCTGAGACCCAGTACTTC,CASTTVRGGPETQYF